The 18 T cell receptor beta chains reported below all come from one sample, sequenced in a study of shared clonotypes between healthy human individuals. Here immunoSEQ multiplex PCR was the method, and the copy in TCRdb shows in-frame clones only, minus some. Among 2 million to 2.5 million clones listed, approximately 94% were seen once. Material: naive CD4+ T cells from PBMCs. The subset was: CD45RA+ positively selected. The receptors shown here come from a man younger than 30 in good health. Some clones in this sample may be carry-over from other donors' samples.

The chain links TRBV9 to TRBJ1-4; D unresolved. Germline V lookup: CDR1 SGDLS, CDR2 YYNGEE. V was cut by 3 bases and J by 6 bases, with 12 bases left in between. This CDR3 spans 14 amino acids. As DNA, the CDR3 is TGTGCCAGCAGCGCCAGACATTTCGATGAAAAACTGTTTTTT. Encoded protein: CASSARHFDEKLFF.

The DNA of the CDR3 is TGTGCCATCGGTCCGGGACAGGGGACCGAGCAGTACTTC. Residues: CAIGPGQGTEQYF. V usage is TRBV10-3 and J usage is TRBJ2-5; TRBD1 matches at 10 bases. The J call may be in error: the DNA end matches TRBJ2-7 better. This CDR3 region has 13 residues. Germline-derived CDR1 and CDR2 are ENHRY and SYGVKD.

V usage is TRBV7-8 and J usage is TRBJ2-7; TRBD1 matches at 7 bases. The V gene end was trimmed by 5 bases and the J gene end by 2 bases; junction bases not matched to a gene: 9. The length of the CDR3 is 15 residues. The V gene's germline CDR1 is SGHVS and CDR2 FQNEAQ. CDR3 bases: TGTGCCAGCAGCCCTATGGGGACAGTGCCCTACGAGCAGTACTTC. Translated: CASSPMGTVPYEQYF.

The rearrangement links TRBV7-9 to TRBJ1-2; 7 bases are a match to TRBD1. CDR1 and CDR2 (germline): SEHNR, FQNEAQ (reference sequence). CDR3 length: 15 residues. V was clipped by 5 bases and J by 2 bases; unmatched bases: 8. The CDR3 DNA reads as TGTGCCAGCAGCCCGTGGAGGGGGCTAAACTATGGCTACACCTTC. Its protein is CASSPWRGLNYGYTF.

The chain uses TRBV27 and TRBJ2-2; TRBD2 aligns across 9 bases. There are 16 residues in the CDR3. The J segment lost 5 bases and the V segment lost 3 bases, leaving 7 bases of the junction unmatched. The germline V gene has CDR1 MNHEY and CDR2 SMNVEV (reference sequence). The CDR3 here is CASSLSLAGFTGELFF. The CDR3 DNA sequence: TGTGCCAGCAGTTTGTCCCTAGCGGGATTTACCGGGGAGCTGTTTTTT.

The rearrangement joins TRBV5-1 to TRBJ2-5; D is possibly TRBD2 (6 bases). Trimming stripped 0 bases from V and 7 bases from J, with 10 bases between. CDR1 and CDR2 from the germline V gene are SGHRS and YFSETQ. The CDR3 is 13 residues long. As DNA, the CDR3 is TGCGCCAGCAGCTTGGGCCCGGAGGGGACCCAGTACTTC. Protein: CASSLGPEGTQYF.

This clone was detected once. This chain joins TRBV28 and TRBJ1-2; D possibly corresponds to TRBD1 (6 bases). Germline CDR1 and CDR2: MDHEN and SYDVKM. V was clipped by 1 base and J by 8 bases, with 14 bases between them. The CDR3 totals 14 residues. The CDR3: CASSLFSGVGGYTF. CDR3 DNA sequence: TGTGCCAGCAGTTTATTCTCAGGGGTTGGAGGCTACACCTTC.

The CDR3 loop reads CASSPRTLTGAYGYTF. DNA of the CDR3: TGTGCCAGTAGTCCTCGGACCCTGACAGGGGCCTATGGCTACACCTTC. The chain recombines TRBV19 with TRBJ1-2; 8 nucleotides line up with TRBD1. The CDR3 has 16 amino acids. The V gene's germline CDR1 is LNHDA and CDR2 SQIVND (reference sequence). V shed 5 bases, J shed 4 bases, and the junction held 12 bases outside the gene matches.

The chain is built from TRBV5-5 and TRBJ1-5; D gene ambiguous. Between the trimmed V and J ends, which lost 1 base and 1 base, there was a span of 9 bases. Germline-derived CDR1 and CDR2 are SGHKS and YYEKEE (reference sequence). The CDR3 loop spans 15 amino acids. CDR3 DNA: TGTGCCAGCAGCTTGCGGGGAATGAGCAATCAGCCCCAGCATTTT. Encoded protein: CASSLRGMSNQPQHF. Complete variable domain (other parts from reference TRBV5-5 and TRBJ1-5): DAGVTQSPTHLIKTRGQQVTLRCSPISGHKSVSWYQQVLGQGPQFIFQYYEKEERGRGNFPDRFSARQFPNYSSELNVNALLLGDSALYLCASSLRGMSNQPQHFGDGTRLSIL.

The chain employs TRBV27 and TRBJ1-2; 8 positions match TRBD1. Germline CDR1 reads MNHEY; CDR2 reads SMNVEV (reference sequence). Losses at the gene ends were 7 bases for V and 7 bases for J; bases not matched to a gene: 14. The CDR3 totals 15 residues. The CDR3 loop reads CASTYSRQGKSGYTF. In nucleotides, the CDR3 is TGTGCCAGCACCTATAGTCGACAGGGGAAGTCTGGCTACACCTTC.

CDR3 protein: CASSVATGESYGYTF. The CDR3 nucleotides are TGTGCCAGCAGCGTAGCGACAGGGGAATCTTATGGCTACACCTTC. This rearrangement joins TRBV9 to TRBJ1-2; 8 bases match TRBD1. Unmatched junction bases numbered 6, after V lost 0 bases and J lost 5 bases. Germline V gives CDR1 SGDLS, CDR2 YYNGEE. The CDR3 runs 15 residues.

The gene calls are TRBV5-4 and TRBJ2-3; D perhaps matches TRBD2 (7 bases). V was cut by 4 bases and J by 4 bases, with 16 bases left in between. The CDR3 extends over 15 amino acids. Germline V gene sequence: CDR1 SGHNT, CDR2 YYREEE (reference sequence). Written as DNA, the CDR3 is TGTGCCAGCAGCCTGAGGCGGGGGCAGGCAGATACGCAGTATTTT. Residues: CASSLRRGQADTQYF.

This chain uses TRBV14 with TRBJ2-7; no firm D call. Germline assignment: CDR1 SGHDN and CDR2 FVKESK. The CDR3 runs to 11 residues. Deletions cut 6 bases from V and 6 bases from J, with 9 bases between. The CDR3 DNA reads TGTGCCAGCAGTCTCCGGTCCGAGCAGTACTTC. It codes for CASSLRSEQYF.

The V call is TRBV7-8, the J call TRBJ2-5; D uncertain. V was trimmed by 3 bases and J by 7 bases, leaving 9 bases between them. Germline V gives CDR1 SGHVS, CDR2 FQNEAQ. This CDR3 contains 12 residues. CDR3 nucleotide sequence: TGTGCCAGCAGCTTTGACTGGGCGACCCAGTACTTC. Its protein is CASSFDWATQYF.

The chain is built from TRBV6-1 and TRBJ2-1; tentatively, D is TRBD2 (6 bases). V was clipped by 2 bases and J by 2 bases, with 10 bases between them. Germline V gives CDR1 MNHNS, CDR2 SASEGT. The CDR3 totals 15 residues. The CDR3 loop reads CASSEPSVPYNEQFF. The CDR3, as DNA: TGTGCCAGCAGTGAACCTAGCGTCCCCTACAATGAGCAGTTCTTC.

The gene calls are TRBV25-1 and TRBJ2-7, with unresolved D. The CDR3 is 16 residues long. The germline V gene has CDR1 MGHDK and CDR2 SYGVNS. With 11 bases removed from V and 2 bases from J, the gap between germline ends came to 25 bases. Here the CDR3 reads CAAGRLVRRFTYEQYF. The CDR3 bases are TGTGCCGCAGGAAGGTTGGTGAGGCGGTTTACCTACGAGCAGTACTTC.

V gene TRBV28 combines with J gene TRBJ2-2, with 9 bases fitting TRBD2. This CDR3 is 19 amino acids long. CDR1 and CDR2 (germline): MDHEN, SYDVKM. Losses at the gene ends were 4 bases for V and 5 bases for J; bases not matched to a gene: 17. CDR3 sequence: CASSSHLAYSGSLTGELFF. In DNA, the CDR3 is TGTGCCAGCAGTTCCCACCTCGCATATAGCGGGAGTCTTACCGGGGAGCTGTTTTTT.

The genes are TRBV15 and TRBJ2-5; D remains ambiguous. Deletions cut 0 bases from V and 4 bases from J, with 9 bases between. The CDR3 is 14 residues long. From germline, CDR1 is LNHNV and CDR2 YYDKDF (reference sequence). In nucleotides, the CDR3 is TGTGCCACCAGCAGAGAGGGGTTGGGAGAGACCCAGTACTTC. It specifies CATSREGLGETQYF.